The 11 T cell receptor beta chains below come from one sample, sequenced in a study of OX40 agonist ivuxolimab in advanced cancers. TCRdb's table, derived via immunoSEQ multiplex PCR, lists solely in-frame clones and lacks some. The table lists about 78,000 clones, under 90% of them singletons. The specimen was CD4+ or CD8+ T cells sorted from blood, collected in a trial of the OX40 agonist ivuxolimab. Receptors were obtained from an adult with an advanced solid tumor such as melanoma, head and neck, liver or kidney cancer.

The V and J genes are TRBV5-1 and TRBJ2-5, with a weak D call TRBD2 (5 bases). The CDR3 totals 15 residues. CDR1 is SGHRS and CDR2 is YFSETQ in the germline V gene. Trimming stripped 0 bases from V and 5 bases from J, with 14 bases between. The DNA of the CDR3 is TGCGCCAGCAGCTTGGTGCAGGCGGAGCGGGAGACCCAGTACTTC. It specifies CASSLVQAERETQYF.

The rearrangement uses TRBV28 and TRBJ1-1; D is undetermined. Germline CDR1 is MDHEN and CDR2 is SYDVKM. Trimming removed 2 bases at V and 5 bases at J, with 6 bases between. The CDR3 consists of 12 residues. The CDR3 reads CASSLRGTEAFF. The CDR3 DNA sequence: TGTGCCAGCAGTTTACGGGGTACTGAAGCTTTCTTT.

The CDR3 coding sequence is TGTGCCAGCAGGAGCCCGGTCGCCGGGGAGCTGTTTTTT. Translated, it gives CASRSPVAGELFF. V gene TRBV6-1 combines with J gene TRBJ2-2; D remains unclear. The germline V gene encodes CDR1 MNHNS and CDR2 SASEGT. The V gene lost 6 bases and the J gene lost 6 bases, with 11 bases spanning the gap. The CDR3 length is 13 residues.

The gene calls are TRBV5-6 and TRBJ1-4; D might be TRBD1 (5 bases). Trimming removed 2 bases from V and 5 bases from J, with 16 bases in between. The CDR3 is 16 residues long. Germline lookup yields CDR1 SGHDT and CDR2 YYEEEE. The CDR3 loop is CASSLYGGRGNEKLFF. CDR3 in DNA: TGTGCCAGCAGCTTATACGGGGGACGAGGGAATGAAAAACTGTTTTTT.

Comment on this clone: This sample also contains other DNA sequences that code for the same CDR3. This chain links TRBV5-1 with TRBJ1-3, with D unclear. The CDR3 spans 13 residues. CDR1 and CDR2 (germline): SGHRS, YFSETQ. The V and J ends lost 4 bases and 4 bases respectively, with 9 bases between them. CDR3 amino acids: CASSRETGNTIYF. CDR3 coding DNA: TGCGCCAGCAGCCGAGAGACGGGAAACACCATATATTTT.

The chain recombines TRBV28 with TRBJ1-2; TRBD1 agrees at 7 bases. The CDR3 runs 14 residues. Losses at the gene ends were 5 bases for V and 8 bases for J; bases not matched to a gene: 11. Looked up from germline, CDR1 is MDHEN and CDR2 is SYDVKM. CDR3 in amino acids: CASSPGQAVGGYTF. In DNA form, the CDR3 reads TGTGCCAGCAGTCCAGGACAGGCAGTTGGCGGCTACACCTTC.

This chain joins TRBV5-4 and TRBJ2-5; possible D gene TRBD2, 6 bases. Per the germline V gene, CDR1 is SGHNT and CDR2 is YYREEE (reference sequence). Between the trimmed V and J ends, which lost 5 bases and 1 base, there was a span of 12 bases. This CDR3 is 14 amino acids long. CDR3 sequence reads: CASSTNGGQETQYF. Written as DNA, the CDR3 is TGTGCCAGCAGTACAAACGGGGGCCAAGAGACCCAGTACTTC.

The V and J genes are TRBV5-5 and TRBJ1-2; 9 nucleotides align to TRBD1. V shed 1 base, J shed 6 bases, and the junction held 10 bases outside the gene matches. This CDR3 is 16 amino acids long. CDR1 and CDR2 from the germline V gene are SGHKS and YYEKEE (reference sequence). CDR3 protein: CASSLFGSGQGDGYTF. CDR3 DNA sequence: TGTGCCAGCAGCTTGTTCGGCTCGGGACAGGGCGATGGCTACACCTTC.

This chain links TRBV7-2 with TRBJ1-2, with a weak D call TRBD1 (6 bases). Trimming took 5 bases from V and 2 from J, leaving 15 bases between them. The CDR3 runs 15 residues. CDR1 SGHTA and CDR2 FQGNSA come from the germline V gene. As DNA, the CDR3 is TGTGCCAGCAGCCCAGGTCCCAGGGGAAACTATGGCTACACCTTC. Translated: CASSPGPRGNYGYTF. Combining the CDR3 with reference TRBV7-2 and TRBJ1-2 gives the whole variable domain GAGVSQSPSNKVTEKGKDVELRCDPISGHTALYWYRQSLGQGLEFLIYFQGNSAPDKSGLPSDRFSAERTGGSVSTLTIQRTQQEDSAVYLCASSPGPRGNYGYTFGSGTRLTVV.

The genes are TRBV5-1 and TRBJ2-2, with D hard to call. Trimming left V 0 bases short and J 4 bases short, with 10 bases between. This CDR3 comprises 15 residues. CDR1 is SGHRS, CDR2 YFSETQ, per germline. CDR3 in amino acids: CASSLGQVPTGELFF. For the CDR3, the DNA is TGCGCCAGCAGCTTGGGTCAGGTTCCCACCGGGGAGCTGTTTTTT.

This chain connects TRBV6-1 to TRBJ2-1; 7 positions agree with TRBD2. Germline values: CDR1 MNHNS, CDR2 SASEGT. The ends lost 6 bases at V and 10 bases at J; junction bases unmatched: 9. CDR3 length: 13 amino acids. The CDR3 coding sequence is TGTGCCAGCAGAAAAGCGGGACCTCAAGAGCAGTTCTTC. Translated: CASRKAGPQEQFF.